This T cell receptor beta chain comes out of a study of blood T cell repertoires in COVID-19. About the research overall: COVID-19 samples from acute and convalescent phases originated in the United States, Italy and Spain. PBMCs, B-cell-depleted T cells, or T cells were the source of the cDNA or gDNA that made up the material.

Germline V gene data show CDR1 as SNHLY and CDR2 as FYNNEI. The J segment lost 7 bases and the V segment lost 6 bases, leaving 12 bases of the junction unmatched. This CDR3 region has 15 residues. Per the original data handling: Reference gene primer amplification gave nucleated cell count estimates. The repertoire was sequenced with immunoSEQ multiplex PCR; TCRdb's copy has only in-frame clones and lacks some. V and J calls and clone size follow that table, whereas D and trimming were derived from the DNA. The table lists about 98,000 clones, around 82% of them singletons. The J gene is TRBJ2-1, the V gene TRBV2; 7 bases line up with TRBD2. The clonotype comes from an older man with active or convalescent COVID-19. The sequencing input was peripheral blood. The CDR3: CASRGSWARGNEQFF. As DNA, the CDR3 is TGTGCCAGCAGGGGTTCCTGGGCGCGGGGGAATGAGCAGTTCTTC.